These 28 T cell receptor beta chains were all obtained from the same sample, sequenced in a study of blood T cell repertoires in COVID-19. Method: immunoSEQ multiplex PCR; TCRdb's copy keeps in-frame clones and lacks some. The sample shows some 400,000 clones, nearly 90% of them seen only once. Sequencing was carried out using peripheral blood. The receptors originated from a man aged 18-30 years with active or convalescent COVID-19.

This chain uses TRBV28 with TRBJ1-2; 9 bases are a match to TRBD1. CDR1 is MDHEN, CDR2 SYDVKM, per germline. J gave up 4 bases and V 5 bases, and 14 bases lay outside the gene matches. The CDR3 has 17 residues. The CDR3 is CASSPVSGQGNIYGYTF. For the CDR3, the DNA is TGTGCCAGCAGTCCCGTCTCGGGACAGGGTAACATCTATGGCTACACCTTC.

The chain has TRBV3-1 (or the pseudogene TRBV3-2) and TRBJ2-5; D gene unclear. CDR3 size: 13 residues. Trimming cost V 2 bases and J 4 bases, with 8 bases left between them. The germline V gene has CDR1 LGHDT and CDR2 YNNKEL (reference sequence). This CDR3 is CASSQRVPETQYF. CDR3 nucleotides: TGTGCCAGCAGCCAACGAGTCCCAGAGACCCAGTACTTC.

The V gene is TRBV30, the J gene TRBJ1-1; no clear D. The CDR3 is 11 amino acids. The V gene's germline CDR1 is GTSNPN and CDR2 SVGIG (reference sequence). V was shortened by 8 bases and J by 0 bases, with 7 bases between the two germline ends. The CDR3 coding sequence is TGTGCCCGACAAGTGAACACTGAAGCTTTCTTT. As protein: CARQVNTEAFF.

This clone occurred a few times. The chain is built from TRBV19 and TRBJ1-4; 7 bases map to TRBD1. V trimming: 4 bases; J trimming: 2 bases; junction bases outside the gene matches: 1. CDR3 length: 14 amino acids. Germline CDR1 LNHDA, CDR2 SQIVND (reference sequence). In DNA form, the CDR3 reads TGTGCCAGTAGTACACAGGGGACTAATGAAAAACTGTTTTTT. Translating it yields CASSTQGTNEKLFF.

The count of this clone is one. V and J are TRBV7-2 and TRBJ2-7; D is perhaps TRBD1 (6 bases). The germline V gene has CDR1 SGHTA and CDR2 FQGNSA. The CDR3 sequence is 15 residues long. Trimming took off 4 bases at V and 5 bases at J, with 18 bases between the two ends. CDR3 in DNA: TGTGCCAGCAGCTCTGGGACATGGAAACTGGACGAGCAGTACTTC. Its translation is CASSSGTWKLDEQYF. The whole variable domain, remainder taken from reference TRBV7-2 and TRBJ2-7, is GAGVSQSPSNKVTEKGKDVELRCDPISGHTALYWYRQSLGQGLEFLIYFQGNSAPDKSGLPSDRFSAERTGGSVSTLTIQRTQQEDSAVYLCASSSGTWKLDEQYFGPGTRLTVT.

Notes on this clone: One end of the junction fails to match germline, which may point to a read error. The CDR3 is CASSLGSGANVLTF. DNA of the CDR3: TGTGCCAGCAGCCTAGGATCTGGGGCCAACGTGCTGACTTTC. The J gene is TRBJ2-6, the V gene TRBV7-2; tentatively, D is TRBD1 (5 bases). This CDR3 contains 14 residues. Germline values: CDR1 SGHTA, CDR2 FQGNSA.

This chain links TRBV19 with TRBJ2-1; 10 bases fit TRBD2. Trimming at V came to 10 bases and at J to 0 bases, leaving 3 bases not matched to a gene. Germline CDR1 and CDR2: LNHDA and SQIVND (reference sequence). The CDR3 contains 14 residues. As DNA, the CDR3 is TGTGCCATAGCGGGAGGTAGCTCCTACAATGAGCAGTTCTTC. Translation gives CAIAGGSSYNEQFF.

The rearrangement joins TRBV7-2 to TRBJ2-1; TRBD1 might be the D (6 bases). V was clipped by 5 bases and J by 7 bases, with 15 bases between them. Germline V gene sequence: CDR1 SGHTA, CDR2 FQGNSA. This CDR3 has 14 amino acids. CDR3 residues: CASSPSRDMNEQFF. The CDR3 DNA follows: TGTGCCAGCAGCCCGTCCCGGGACATGAATGAGCAGTTCTTC.

This chain uses TRBV19 with TRBJ1-5; weak D call: TRBD1 (6 bases). Germline V gene sequence: CDR1 LNHDA, CDR2 SQIVND (reference sequence). V dropped 1 base and J dropped 2 bases, with 12 bases sitting between them. The CDR3 is made up of 16 amino acids. The CDR3 nucleotides are TGTGCCAGTAGTATAGTGGGCAGGGGAGGCAATCAGCCCCAGCATTTT. Amino acid sequence: CASSIVGRGGNQPQHF.

The CDR3, as DNA: TGTGCCAGCAGTGAGAGCGCCGGGACTAGCGGGATGGGGGCAGATACGCAGTATTTT. It codes for CASSESAGTSGMGADTQYF. The chain links TRBV6-4 to TRBJ2-3, with TRBD2 identical over 13 bases. The J segment lost 4 bases and the V segment lost 3 bases, leaving 13 bases of the junction unmatched. The CDR3 contains 19 residues. In germline, CDR1 is MRHNA, CDR2 SNTAGT.

V and J are TRBV7-9 and TRBJ2-5, with 7 bases that match TRBD2. The CDR3 spans 14 residues. V was pared by 1 base and J by 1 base, with 0 bases of the junction left unmatched. CDR1 SEHNR and CDR2 FQNEAQ come from the germline V gene (reference sequence). The CDR3 DNA reads TGTGCCAGCAGCTTAGGACTAGCCCAAGAGACCCAGTACTTC. Protein sequence: CASSLGLAQETQYF. The entire variable domain, with the rest obtained from reference TRBV7-9 and TRBJ2-5, is as follows: DTGVSQNPRHKITKRGQNVTFRCDPISEHNRLYWYRQTLGQGPEFLTYFQNEAQLEKSRLLSDRFSAERPKGSFSTLEIQRTEQGDSAMYLCASSLGLAQETQYFGPGTRLLVL.

The chain joins TRBV9 to TRBJ1-3; D is unresolved. This CDR3 has 17 residues. Germline-derived CDR1 and CDR2 are SGDLS and YYNGEE. V lost 4 bases, J lost 0 bases, and 17 bases lay in between. CDR3: CASSPRIGPSSGNTIYF. The CDR3 DNA follows: TGTGCCAGCAGCCCCCGCATTGGTCCCAGCTCTGGAAACACCATATATTTT.

V usage is TRBV6-6 and J usage is TRBJ2-7; TRBD1 aligns across 8 bases. V gave up 9 bases and J gave up 1 base; unmatched junction bases: 5. The CDR3 extends over 13 amino acids. CDR1 is MNHNY and CDR2 is SVGAGI in the germline V gene (reference sequence). In nucleotides, the CDR3 is TGTGCCAGTTCGGACAGGGTGTCCTACGAGCAGTACTTC. Protein product: CASSDRVSYEQYF.

The chain's CDR3 is CATSEPGQGGKLFF. The CDR3 nucleotides are TGTGCCACCAGTGAGCCCGGACAGGGAGGAAAACTGTTTTTT. The chain is built from TRBV24-1 and TRBJ1-4; TRBD1 matches 8 bases. V shed 4 bases and J 10 bases; nucleotides not matched to a gene: 7. The CDR3 runs 14 residues. The germline CDR1 and CDR2 sequences are KGHDR and SFDVKD.

V and J are TRBV12-3 or TRBV12-4 and TRBJ2-2; D unclear. Trimming cost V 6 bases and J 4 bases, with 9 bases left between them. The CDR3 length is 13 residues. Here the CDR3 reads CASSYRFTGELFF. The CDR3 bases are TGTGCCAGCAGCTACAGATTCACCGGGGAGCTGTTTTTT.

This sequence joins TRBV5-1 and TRBJ2-1; 13 bases are shared with TRBD2. There are 17 residues in the CDR3. Germline loops: CDR1 SGHRS, CDR2 YFSETQ. The ends lost 0 bases at V and 6 bases at J; junction bases unmatched: 6. The CDR3, as DNA: TGCGCCAGCAGCTTGGTTACTAGCGGGAGGGCCGGCAATGAGCAGTTCTTC. As protein: CASSLVTSGRAGNEQFF.

The J gene is TRBJ2-5, the V gene TRBV7-6; the D gene is possibly TRBD1 (6 bases). CDR3 length: 14 amino acids. The V gene's germline CDR1 is SGHVS and CDR2 FNYEAQ. V was trimmed by 3 bases and J by 1 base, leaving 9 bases between them. DNA of the CDR3: TGTGCCAGCAGCTTCACAGGGCCCCAAGAGACCCAGTACTTC. Its translation is CASSFTGPQETQYF.

The chain has TRBV5-5 and TRBJ2-4, with 9 bases that match TRBD2. The CDR3 spans 13 residues. V shed 6 bases, J shed 7 bases, and the junction held 5 bases outside the gene matches. Germline CDR1 SGHKS, CDR2 YYEKEE (reference sequence). Here the CDR3 reads CASTIGTSNIQYF. CDR3 sequence (DNA): TGTGCCAGCACGATAGGGACTAGCAACATTCAGTACTTC.

The rearrangement joins TRBV5-1 to TRBJ2-7; tentatively, D is TRBD1 (6 bases). The V gene lost 4 bases and the J gene lost 3 bases, with 23 bases spanning the gap. CDR1 and CDR2 (germline): SGHRS, YFSETQ. The CDR3 length is 17 residues. DNA for the CDR3: TGCGCCAGCAGCACCGAAAGCAGGGGTCAGGGACGCTACGAGCAGTACTTC. Protein sequence: CASSTESRGQGRYEQYF.

The V gene is TRBV2, the J gene TRBJ1-2; possibly TRBD1 for D (5 bases). The CDR3 has 15 residues. The germline V gene encodes CDR1 SNHLY and CDR2 FYNNEI. V was trimmed by 3 bases and J by 4 bases, leaving 15 bases between them. This chain's CDR3 is CASSDFRGVGYGYTF. CDR3 nucleotides: TGTGCCAGCAGTGATTTCCGGGGGGTGGGCTATGGCTACACCTTC.

This clone was recorded only once. This chain joins TRBV5-5 and TRBJ2-1, with 8 bases aligning to TRBD1. The germline gives CDR1 SGHKS, CDR2 YYEKEE (reference sequence). Trimming at V came to 4 bases and at J to 8 bases, leaving 8 bases not matched to a gene. This CDR3 is 14 amino acids long. The DNA for the CDR3 is TGTGCCAGCAGCGCTACAGGGGGGCGTGATGAGCAGTTCTTC. It is translated as CASSATGGRDEQFF.

CDR3 nucleotides: TGTGCCAGCAGCCCTCCCCCTGGGGAGCTGTTTTTT. Translating it yields CASSPPPGELFF. The chain couples TRBV9 to TRBJ2-2; D is unclear. The ends were cut back, 4 bases at V and 8 bases at J, with 9 bases in the middle. CDR3 length: 12 residues. The germline V gene encodes CDR1 SGDLS and CDR2 YYNGEE. Supplemented by reference TRBV9 and TRBJ2-2, the full variable domain reads DSGVTQTPKHLITATGQRVTLRCSPRSGDLSVYWYQQSLDQGLQFLIQYYNGEERAKGNILERFSAQQFPDLHSELNLSSLELGDSALYFCASSPPPGELFFGEGSRLTVL.

V gene TRBV19 combines with J gene TRBJ2-7; TRBD1 matches at 7 bases. The germline V gene encodes CDR1 LNHDA and CDR2 SQIVND (reference sequence). Germline trimming cut 5 bases from V and 7 bases from J; bases unmatched to any gene: 8. This CDR3 comprises 13 residues. This chain's CDR3 is CASSPQQGFEQYF. CDR3 bases: TGTGCCAGTAGTCCGCAACAGGGGTTTGAGCAGTACTTC.

The V and J genes are TRBV12-3 or TRBV12-4 and TRBJ1-1; D remains ambiguous. There are 13 residues in the CDR3. Trimming removed 5 bases from V and 6 bases from J, with 13 bases in between. CDR3 region: CASSTHKWPEAFF. CDR3 DNA sequence: TGTGCCAGCAGTACCCACAAGTGGCCTGAAGCTTTCTTT.

The J gene is TRBJ1-2, the V gene TRBV15; D might be TRBD1 (5 bases). Trimming removed 0 bases at V and 8 bases at J, with 10 bases between. This CDR3 region has 13 residues. Germline CDR1 is LNHNV and CDR2 is YYDKDF (reference sequence). The CDR3 bases are TGTGCCACCAGCAGAGATCAGGGTGCGGGCTACACCTTC. Residues: CATSRDQGAGYTF.

This chain uses TRBV11-2 with TRBJ2-7; D is possibly TRBD2 (7 bases). This CDR3 comprises 13 residues. V lost 1 base and J 7 bases, leaving 11 bases between the germline ends. Looked up from germline, CDR1 is SGHAT and CDR2 is FQNNGV. DNA for the CDR3: TGTGCCAGCAGCTTAGCGGGGGGCTGGGAGCAGTACTTC. Its protein product is CASSLAGGWEQYF.

V gene TRBV6-5 combines with J gene TRBJ1-4, with D perhaps matching TRBD1 (5 bases). V was trimmed by 0 bases and J by 8 bases, leaving 13 bases between them. Per germline, CDR1 MNHEY and CDR2 SVGAGI. The CDR3 covers 15 residues. The CDR3 is CASSYSGRVGEKLFF. The CDR3 DNA reads as TGTGCCAGCAGTTACTCCGGCAGGGTTGGGGAAAAACTGTTTTTT.

The chain uses TRBV28 and TRBJ1-4; TRBD1 is a possible D gene (5 bases). This CDR3 spans 12 amino acids. V was clipped by 1 base and J by 14 bases, with 11 bases between them. CDR1 is MDHEN, CDR2 SYDVKM, per germline. The CDR3 loop is CASSLFAGYLFF. CDR3 DNA sequence: TGTGCCAGCAGTTTATTTGCAGGGTATCTGTTTTTT.